The 11 T cell receptor beta chains below all came from one sample that was sequenced in a study of T cell responses to AZD1222 COVID-19 vaccine. Method: immunoSEQ multiplex PCR; TCRdb's copy keeps in-frame clones and lacks some. The repertoire holds 150,000 to 160,000 clones, with around 85% as singletons. The sequences come from peripheral blood, collected on day 0 of MenACWY control vaccination. The receptors come from an adult in good health.

The J gene is TRBJ1-2, the V gene TRBV28; TRBD1 matches 7 bases. Germline CDR1 MDHEN, CDR2 SYDVKM. This CDR3 spans 14 amino acids. CDR3: CESGSTGMNYGYTF. The CDR3, as DNA: TGTGAGAGCGGTTCGACAGGGATGAACTATGGCTACACCTTC.

V usage is TRBV28 and J usage is TRBJ1-5; 8 positions agree with TRBD1. Germline loops: CDR1 MDHEN, CDR2 SYDVKM. CDR3 length: 15 amino acids. The V and J ends lost 2 bases and 8 bases, in that order; junction bases with no gene match: 8. The CDR3 protein is CASSLPQGAGEPQHF. CDR3 DNA sequence: TGTGCCAGCAGTTTACCCCAGGGGGCGGGTGAGCCCCAGCATTTT.

This clone appeared a few times. The genes are TRBV12-3 or TRBV12-4 and TRBJ2-7; D assignment may be TRBD1 or TRBD2 (5 bases each). Between the trimmed V and J ends, which lost 7 bases and 2 bases, there was a span of 12 bases. The CDR3 loop spans 13 amino acids. In DNA form, the CDR3 reads TGTGCCAGCATGGTCGGGACCGCCTACGAGCAGTACTTC. This sequence encodes CASMVGTAYEQYF.

The table lists this clone with a few counts. The gene calls are TRBV15 and TRBJ2-1; tentatively, D is TRBD2 (6 bases). Trimming stripped 0 bases from V and 0 bases from J, with 18 bases between. The CDR3 covers 19 residues. CDR1 and CDR2 from the germline V gene are LNHNV and YYDKDF (reference sequence). The DNA of the CDR3 is TGTGCCACCAGCAGAGATTTGGGACTCCCAGCCGGCTCCTACAATGAGCAGTTCTTC. Translating gives CATSRDLGLPAGSYNEQFF.

This clone occurred a few times. The gene calls are TRBV7-6 and TRBJ2-7; D not certain. V gave up 2 bases and J gave up 0 bases, with 8 bases separating them. Per germline, CDR1 SGHVS and CDR2 FNYEAQ. This CDR3 contains 14 residues. CDR3 nucleotide sequence: TGTGCCAGCAGCTTAACGGTTAGCTCCTACGAGCAGTACTTC. Its translation: CASSLTVSSYEQYF.

CDR3 sequence reads: CASSRPTGKGNEKLFF. In nucleotides, the CDR3 is TGTGCCAGCAGCCGCCCTACAGGGAAGGGGAATGAAAAACTGTTTTTT. J is TRBJ1-4 and V is TRBV3-1 (or the pseudogene TRBV3-2); weak D call: TRBD1 (6 bases). This CDR3 region has 16 residues. Germline V CDR1 and CDR2: LGHDT, YNNKEL (reference sequence). V shed 4 bases and J shed 5 bases, with 17 bases lying between them.

This clone came up a few times. V and J are TRBV6-1 and TRBJ2-7; 10 nucleotides align to TRBD1. The CDR3 runs 14 residues. Looked up from germline, CDR1 is MNHNS and CDR2 is SASEGT. V lost 3 bases, J lost 9 bases, and 8 bases stayed unmatched. CDR3 region: CASSDTGTGVRQYV. The CDR3, as DNA: TGTGCCAGCAGTGATACCGGGACAGGGGTTCGGCAGTACGTC.

The rearrangement joins TRBV4-1 to TRBJ2-2, with TRBD1 identical over 10 bases. Germline trimming cut 4 bases from V and 4 bases from J; bases unmatched to any gene: 6. The V gene's germline CDR1 is MGHRA and CDR2 YSYEKL. This CDR3 comprises 16 residues. The CDR3 DNA reads as TGCGCCAGCAGCCCAGGGGGGACAGGGGTCACCGGGGAGCTGTTTTTT. Translating gives CASSPGGTGVTGELFF.

The chain combines TRBV24-1 with TRBJ1-1; TRBD1 matches at 9 bases. This CDR3 is built from 15 residues. Germline trimming cut 3 bases from V and 5 bases from J; bases unmatched to any gene: 6. The V gene's germline CDR1 is KGHDR and CDR2 SFDVKD. CDR3 region: CATSDPRTGETEAFF. The CDR3 DNA reads as TGTGCCACCAGTGATCCCCGGACAGGGGAGACTGAAGCTTTCTTT.

The chain combines TRBV11-2 with TRBJ1-1; D may be TRBD1 (6 bases). The V end was cut by 5 bases, the J end by 3 bases, with 16 bases between. Germline values: CDR1 SGHAT, CDR2 FQNNGV. The CDR3 covers 15 residues. The CDR3 reads CASSPFTGWDTEAFF. CDR3 DNA: TGTGCCAGCAGCCCATTTACAGGGTGGGACACTGAAGCTTTCTTT.

Comments on this clone: Other DNA sequences within the sample encode an identical CDR3. The CDR3 nucleotides read TGTGCCAGCTCACCACCGGGCGGGAGAGACACCGGGGAGCTGTTTTTT. Translating it yields CASSPPGGRDTGELFF. J is TRBJ2-2 and V is TRBV18; TRBD2 aligns across 7 bases. CDR3 length equals 16 residues. V trimming: 0 bases; J trimming: 3 bases; junction bases outside the gene matches: 4. CDR1 is KGHSH and CDR2 is LQKENI in the germline V gene.